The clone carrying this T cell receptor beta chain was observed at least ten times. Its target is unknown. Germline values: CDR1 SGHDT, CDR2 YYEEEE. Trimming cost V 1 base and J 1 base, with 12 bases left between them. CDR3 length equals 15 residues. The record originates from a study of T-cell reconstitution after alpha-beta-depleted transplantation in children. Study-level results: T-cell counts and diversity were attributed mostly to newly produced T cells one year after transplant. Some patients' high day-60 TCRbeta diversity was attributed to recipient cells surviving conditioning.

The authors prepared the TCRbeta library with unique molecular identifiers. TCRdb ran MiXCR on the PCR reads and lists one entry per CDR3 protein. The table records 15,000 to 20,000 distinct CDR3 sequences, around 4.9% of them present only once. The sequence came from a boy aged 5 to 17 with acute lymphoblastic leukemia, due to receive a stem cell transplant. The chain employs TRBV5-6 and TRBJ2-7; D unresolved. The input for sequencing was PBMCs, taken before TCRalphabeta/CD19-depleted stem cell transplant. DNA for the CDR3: TGTGCCAGCAGCTTGTTAGAAGTTCCTTCCTACGAGCAGTACTTC. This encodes CASSLLEVPSYEQYF.